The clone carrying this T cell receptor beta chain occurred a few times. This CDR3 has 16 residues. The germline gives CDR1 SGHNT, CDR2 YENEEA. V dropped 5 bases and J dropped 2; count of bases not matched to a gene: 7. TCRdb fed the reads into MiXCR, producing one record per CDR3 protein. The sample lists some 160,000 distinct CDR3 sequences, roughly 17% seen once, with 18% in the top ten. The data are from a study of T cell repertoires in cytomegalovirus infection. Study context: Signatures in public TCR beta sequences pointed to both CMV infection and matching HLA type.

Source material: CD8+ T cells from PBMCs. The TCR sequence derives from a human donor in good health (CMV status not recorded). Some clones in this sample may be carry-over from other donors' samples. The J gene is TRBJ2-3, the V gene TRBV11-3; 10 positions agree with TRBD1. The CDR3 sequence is CASSQRDRGYTDTQYF. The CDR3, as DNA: TGTGCCAGCAGCCAAAGGGACAGGGGATACACAGATACGCAGTATTTT.